Below are 18 T cell receptor beta chains sequenced from a single sample in a study of T cells in Graves' hyperthyroidism and ophthalmopathy. RNA transcripts were the template for amplifying TCR beta CDR3 regions. First-round RT-PCR with HTBI primers amplified the TCR CDR3 region. TCRdb ran MiXCR on the multiplex PCR reads and lists one entry per CDR3 protein. Of approximately 600,000 distinct CDR3 sequences detected, more than 20% appear once; the ten largest clones hold approximately 30%. Sequencing was done on a sample of blood. The receptors were sampled from a man under 40 with Graves' ophthalmopathy.

The gene calls are TRBV4-1 and TRBJ1-5; D ambiguous. This CDR3 is 14 amino acids long. Germline V gives CDR1 MGHRA, CDR2 YSYEKL. V was trimmed by 2 bases and J by 5 bases, leaving 10 bases between them. The CDR3, as DNA: TGCGCCAGCAGCCAATACCCCACAGATCAGCCCCAGCATTTT. Protein product: CASSQYPTDQPQHF.

This chain uses TRBV6-1 with TRBJ2-7, with 10 bases identical to TRBD2. Germline trimming cut 5 bases from V and 3 bases from J; bases unmatched to any gene: 4. CDR1 is MNHNS and CDR2 is SASEGT in the germline V gene. The CDR3 runs 14 residues. The CDR3 DNA follows: TGTGCCAGCAGTTCAGCGGGAGGGCACTACGAGCAGTACTTC. Protein: CASSSAGGHYEQYF.

This clonotype was observed at least ten times. The chain links TRBV20-1 to TRBJ1-5; tentative D call: TRBD1 (6 bases). V shed 3 bases and J shed 2 bases, with 14 bases lying between them. The CDR3 contains 15 residues. Per germline, CDR1 DFQATT and CDR2 SNEGSKA (reference sequence). DNA of the CDR3: TGCAGTGCTAGTGGCGGGGGCAAGGGCAATCAGCCCCAGCATTTT. It is translated as CSASGGGKGNQPQHF.

The chain employs TRBV7-3 and TRBJ2-5, with 9 nucleotides matching TRBD2. The CDR3 totals 15 residues. Per the germline V gene, CDR1 is SGHTA and CDR2 is FQGTGA. Losses at the gene ends were 2 bases for V and 2 bases for J; bases not matched to a gene: 3. The DNA for the CDR3 is TGTGCCAGCAGCTTAGGGCGGGAGGGGCAAGAGACCCAGTACTTC. Amino acids: CASSLGREGQETQYF.

This clonotype was observed a few times. The chain couples TRBV20-1 to TRBJ2-1; 7 bases line up with TRBD1. Germline CDR1 reads DFQATT; CDR2 reads SNEGSKA (reference sequence). CDR3 length: 15 residues. Trimming removed 3 bases from V and 3 bases from J; junction bases left unmatched: 8. CDR3 sequence: CSARGLDRDYNEQFF. The CDR3 DNA sequence: TGCAGTGCTAGGGGCCTAGACAGGGACTACAATGAGCAGTTCTTC.

The rearrangement links TRBV29-1 to TRBJ2-2; perhaps D is TRBD1 or TRBD2 (5 bases each). This CDR3 is 14 amino acids long. Germline assignment: CDR1 SQVTM and CDR2 ANQGSEA. V was clipped by 7 bases and J by 6 bases, with 18 bases between them. In nucleotides, the CDR3 is TGCAGCGCTCGGGGCAATGGGTTGTCCGGGGAGCTGTTTTTT. Encoded protein: CSARGNGLSGELFF.

Comment on this clonotype: This sequence may be a read error, since a much larger clone differs from it by one base. No conserved phenylalanine or tryptophan is present at the end of the CDR3, so a read error is the likely explanation. V is TRBV28 and J is TRBJ1-6; D may be TRBD1 (6 bases). CDR3 length: 15 amino acids. Trimming left V 3 bases short and J 5 bases short, with 11 bases between. Germline loops: CDR1 MDHEN, CDR2 SYDVKM. The CDR3: CASSLVGADNSPLHS. CDR3 in DNA: TGTGCCAGCAGTTTGGTGGGGGCGGATAATTCACCCCTCCACTCT.

This clonotype showed up just a few times. The V and J genes are TRBV7-9 and TRBJ2-3, with 9 bases aligning to TRBD2. CDR1 SEHNR and CDR2 FQNEAQ come from the germline V gene (reference sequence). Trimming took 5 bases from V and 4 from J; bases not matched to a gene: 4. There are 14 residues in the CDR3. The CDR3 DNA sequence: TGTGCCAGCAGCCGCGCGGGAGGGCCAGATACGCAGTATTTT. This codes for CASSRAGGPDTQYF.

This chain uses TRBV30 with TRBJ2-1; TRBD1 matches 7 bases. Germline CDR1 is GTSNPN and CDR2 is SVGIG (reference sequence). V lost 2 bases to trimming and J lost 16 bases; unmatched junction nucleotides: 14. The length of the CDR3 is 13 residues. The CDR3 sequence is CAWSWSPGGPSFF. CDR3 nucleotide sequence: TGTGCCTGGAGTTGGAGCCCAGGGGGACCTAGTTTCTTC.

The chain employs TRBV19 and TRBJ2-3; D might be TRBD1 (5 bases). CDR1 is LNHDA and CDR2 is SQIVND in the germline V gene (reference sequence). With 3 bases removed from V and 0 bases from J, the gap between germline ends came to 10 bases. This CDR3 is 15 amino acids long. CDR3: CASSIWGGSTDTQYF. The CDR3 DNA sequence: TGTGCCAGTAGTATTTGGGGCGGAAGCACAGATACGCAGTATTTT.

This clonotype appeared a few times. The chain is built from TRBV5-6 and TRBJ2-6, with TRBD2 identical over 9 bases. The CDR3 totals 18 residues. Germline V gene sequence: CDR1 SGHDT, CDR2 YYEEEE. Unmatched junction bases numbered 8, after V lost 0 bases and J lost 4 bases. The CDR3 DNA reads as TGTGCCAGCAGCTTGGAAAGACTAGCGGTAGCGGGGGCCAACGTCCTGACTTTC. Its protein product is CASSLERLAVAGANVLTF.

Comment on this clonotype: Given a much more abundant clone one base away, this may be a read error. This sequence joins TRBV18 and TRBJ2-3; D gene ambiguous. The CDR3 sequence is 13 residues long. Per germline, CDR1 KGHSH and CDR2 LQKENI. The CDR3: CANSSSLTDTQYF. Written as DNA, the CDR3 is TGTGCCAACTCATCCTCCCTCACAGATACGCAGTATTTT.

The chain employs TRBV28 and TRBJ1-5; D gene unclear. V was trimmed by 10 bases and J by 0 bases, leaving 13 bases between them. Germline lookup yields CDR1 MDHEN and CDR2 SYDVKM. The CDR3 is made up of 14 amino acids. CDR3 sequence (DNA): TGTGCCACCTTCCTCGTGAATAGCAATCAGCCCCAGCATTTT. It codes for CATFLVNSNQPQHF.

The genes are TRBV9 and TRBJ2-5; 9 positions agree with TRBD2. The CDR3 has 16 residues. Germline V gene lookup returns CDR1 SGDLS and CDR2 YYNGEE. Trimming at V came to 4 bases and at J to 5 bases, leaving 12 bases not matched to a gene. CDR3 amino acids: CASSPSGLAGWETQYF. CDR3 coding DNA: TGTGCCAGCAGCCCCAGCGGCCTAGCGGGATGGGAGACCCAGTACTTC.

The chain couples TRBV19 to TRBJ2-2; D perhaps matches TRBD1 (6 bases). V lost 6 bases and J lost 0, with 11 bases in between. Germline assignment: CDR1 LNHDA and CDR2 SQIVND (reference sequence). The CDR3 runs 15 residues. The CDR3 here is CASRGTSTNTGELFF. The CDR3 bases are TGTGCCAGTAGGGGGACATCCACGAACACCGGGGAGCTGTTTTTT. Full variable domain (rest looked up from reference TRBV19 and TRBJ2-2): DGGITQSPKYLFRKEGQNVTLSCEQNLNHDAMYWYRQDPGQGLRLIYYSQIVNDFQKGDIAEGYSVSREKKESFPLTVTSAQKNPTAFYLCASRGTSTNTGELFFGEGSRLTVL.

This clonotype was counted ten times or more. The chain recombines TRBV5-5 with TRBJ2-1; D unclear. The CDR3 consists of 15 residues. Trimming removed 5 bases at V and 4 bases at J, with 16 bases between. Germline values: CDR1 SGHKS, CDR2 YYEKEE (reference sequence). The CDR3 spells CASSSVGAPYNEQFF. DNA of the CDR3: TGTGCCAGCAGTTCAGTAGGCGCACCGTACAATGAGCAGTTCTTC.

The J gene is TRBJ2-2, the V gene TRBV27; 11 bases map to TRBD1. The length of the CDR3 is 16 residues. The V gene's germline CDR1 is MNHEY and CDR2 SMNVEV (reference sequence). V lost 6 bases and J lost 3; bases outside the gene matches: 6. The CDR3 here is CASRAGQGAYTGELFF. CDR3 nucleotide sequence: TGTGCCAGCAGAGCAGGACAGGGGGCTTACACCGGGGAGCTGTTTTTT.

The chain has TRBV6-2 or TRBV6-3 and TRBJ2-2, with TRBD1 as a possible D gene (6 bases). The CDR3 has 15 amino acids. V dropped 7 bases and J dropped 1 base, with 13 bases sitting between them. The germline CDR1 and CDR2 sequences are MNHEY and SVGEGT. The CDR3 spells CASTRDIENTGELFF. The DNA of the CDR3 is TGTGCCAGCACCCGGGACATAGAGAACACCGGGGAGCTGTTTTTT.